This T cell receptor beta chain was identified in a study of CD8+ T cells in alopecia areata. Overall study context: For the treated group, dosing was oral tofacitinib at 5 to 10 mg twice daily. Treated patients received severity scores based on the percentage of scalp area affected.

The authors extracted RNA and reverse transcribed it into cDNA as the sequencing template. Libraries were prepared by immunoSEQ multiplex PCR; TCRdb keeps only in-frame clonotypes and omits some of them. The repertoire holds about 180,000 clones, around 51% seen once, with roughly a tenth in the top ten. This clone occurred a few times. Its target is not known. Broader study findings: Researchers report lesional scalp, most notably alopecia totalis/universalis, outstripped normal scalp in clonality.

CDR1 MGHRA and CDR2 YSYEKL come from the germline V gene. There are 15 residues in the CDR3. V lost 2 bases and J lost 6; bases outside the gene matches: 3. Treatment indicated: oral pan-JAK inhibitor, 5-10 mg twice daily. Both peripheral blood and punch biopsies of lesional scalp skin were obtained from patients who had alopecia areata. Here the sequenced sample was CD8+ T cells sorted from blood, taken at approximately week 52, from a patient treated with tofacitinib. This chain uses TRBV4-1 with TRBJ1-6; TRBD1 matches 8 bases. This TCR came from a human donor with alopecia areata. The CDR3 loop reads CASSQTDRVNSPLHF. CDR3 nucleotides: TGCGCCAGCAGCCAAACGGACAGGGTTAATTCACCCCTCCACTTT.